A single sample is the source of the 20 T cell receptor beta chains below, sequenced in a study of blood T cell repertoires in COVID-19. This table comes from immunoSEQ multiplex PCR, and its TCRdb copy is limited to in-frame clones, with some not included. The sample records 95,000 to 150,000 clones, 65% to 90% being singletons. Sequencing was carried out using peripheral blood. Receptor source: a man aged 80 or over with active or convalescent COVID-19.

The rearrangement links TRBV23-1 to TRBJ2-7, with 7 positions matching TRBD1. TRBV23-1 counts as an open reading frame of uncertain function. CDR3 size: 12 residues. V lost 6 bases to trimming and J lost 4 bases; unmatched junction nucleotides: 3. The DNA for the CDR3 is TGCGCCAGCAGCCACAGGGGATACGAGCAGTACTTC. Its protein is CASSHRGYEQYF.

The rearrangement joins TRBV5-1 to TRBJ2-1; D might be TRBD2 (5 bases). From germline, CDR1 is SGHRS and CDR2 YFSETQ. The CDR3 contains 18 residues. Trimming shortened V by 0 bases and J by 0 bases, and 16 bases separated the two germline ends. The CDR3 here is CASSLATASLSSYNEQFF. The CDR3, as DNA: TGCGCCAGCAGCTTGGCCACGGCTAGCCTTAGCTCCTACAATGAGCAGTTCTTC.

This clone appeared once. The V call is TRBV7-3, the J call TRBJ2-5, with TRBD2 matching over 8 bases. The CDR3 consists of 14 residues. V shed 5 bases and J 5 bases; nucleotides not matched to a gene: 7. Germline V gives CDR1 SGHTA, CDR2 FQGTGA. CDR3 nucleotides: TGTGCCAGCAGCCCCTCGGGGGGGCAGGAGACCCAGTACTTC. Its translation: CASSPSGGQETQYF. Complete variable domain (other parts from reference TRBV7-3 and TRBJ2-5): GAGVSQTPSNKVTEKGKYVELRCDPISGHTALYWYRQSLGQGPEFLIYFQGTGAADDSGLPNDRFFAVRPEGSVSTLKIQRTERGDSAVYLCASSPSGGQETQYFGPGTRLLVL.

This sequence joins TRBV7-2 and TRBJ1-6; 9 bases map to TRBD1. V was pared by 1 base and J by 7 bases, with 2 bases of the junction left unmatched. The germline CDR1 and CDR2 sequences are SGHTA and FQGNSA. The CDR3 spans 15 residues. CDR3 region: CASSLVGTGNSPLHF. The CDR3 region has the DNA TGTGCCAGCAGCTTAGTGGGGACAGGGAATTCACCCCTCCACTTT. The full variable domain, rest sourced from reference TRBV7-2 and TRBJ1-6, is GAGVSQSPSNKVTEKGKDVELRCDPISGHTALYWYRQSLGQGLEFLIYFQGNSAPDKSGLPSDRFSAERTGGSVSTLTIQRTQQEDSAVYLCASSLVGTGNSPLHFGNGTRLTVT.

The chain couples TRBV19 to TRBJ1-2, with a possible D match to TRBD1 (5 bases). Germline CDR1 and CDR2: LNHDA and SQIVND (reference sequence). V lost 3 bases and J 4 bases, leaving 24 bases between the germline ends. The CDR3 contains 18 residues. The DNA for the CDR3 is TGTGCCAGTAGTATTGATTGGTTGGACACCCGCCACCGCTATGGCTACACCTTC. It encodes CASSIDWLDTRHRYGYTF.

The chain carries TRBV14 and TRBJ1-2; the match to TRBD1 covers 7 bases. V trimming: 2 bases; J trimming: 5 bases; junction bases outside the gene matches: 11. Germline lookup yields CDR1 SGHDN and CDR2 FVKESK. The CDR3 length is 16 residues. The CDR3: CASSQIGTELRYGYTF. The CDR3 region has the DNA TGTGCCAGCAGCCAAATAGGGACAGAACTTCGTTATGGCTACACCTTC.

In nucleotides, the CDR3 is TGCGCCAGCAGCCAAGATCGATCGGGACAGGGGACGTATGGCTACACCTTC. Its translation: CASSQDRSGQGTYGYTF. The V call is TRBV4-3, the J call TRBJ1-2; the match to TRBD1 covers 10 bases. Germline trimming cut 0 bases from V and 5 bases from J; bases unmatched to any gene: 9. The CDR3 covers 17 residues. Germline V CDR1 and CDR2: LGHNA, YSLEER.

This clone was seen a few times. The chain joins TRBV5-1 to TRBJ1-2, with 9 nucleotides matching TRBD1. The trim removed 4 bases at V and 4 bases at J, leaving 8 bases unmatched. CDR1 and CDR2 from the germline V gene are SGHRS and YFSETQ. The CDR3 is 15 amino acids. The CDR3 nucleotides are TGCGCCAGCAGCGGGGACAGGGTATCGGTCTATGGCTACACCTTC. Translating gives CASSGDRVSVYGYTF.

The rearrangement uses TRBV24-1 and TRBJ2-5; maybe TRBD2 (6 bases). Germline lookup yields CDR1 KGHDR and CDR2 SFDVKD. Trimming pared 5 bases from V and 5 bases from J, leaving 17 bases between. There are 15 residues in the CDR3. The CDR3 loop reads CATSVNQGGMETQYF. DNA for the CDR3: TGTGCCACCAGTGTAAATCAGGGAGGAATGGAGACCCAGTACTTC.

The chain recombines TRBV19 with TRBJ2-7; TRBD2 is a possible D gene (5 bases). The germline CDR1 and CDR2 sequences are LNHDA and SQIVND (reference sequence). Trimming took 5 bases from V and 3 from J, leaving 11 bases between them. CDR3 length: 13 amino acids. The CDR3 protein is CASSFGVIYEQYF. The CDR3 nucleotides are TGTGCCAGTAGTTTCGGGGTGATCTACGAGCAGTACTTC.

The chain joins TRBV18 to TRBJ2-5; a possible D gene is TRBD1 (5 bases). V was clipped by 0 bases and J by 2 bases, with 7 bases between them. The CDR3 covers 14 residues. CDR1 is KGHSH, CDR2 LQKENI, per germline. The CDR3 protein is CASSPPNRQETQYF. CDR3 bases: TGTGCCAGCTCACCACCTAACAGGCAAGAGACCCAGTACTTC.

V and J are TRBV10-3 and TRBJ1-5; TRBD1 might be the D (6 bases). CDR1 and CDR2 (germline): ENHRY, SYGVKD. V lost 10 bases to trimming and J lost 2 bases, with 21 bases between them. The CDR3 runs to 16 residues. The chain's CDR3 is CATRNGQPGGNQPQHF. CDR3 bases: TGTGCCACCCGTAATGGACAGCCAGGCGGCAATCAGCCCCAGCATTTT.

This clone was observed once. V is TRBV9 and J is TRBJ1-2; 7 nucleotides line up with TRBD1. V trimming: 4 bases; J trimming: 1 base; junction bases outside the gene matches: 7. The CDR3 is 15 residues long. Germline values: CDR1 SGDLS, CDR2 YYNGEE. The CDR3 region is CASSPRGGGNYGYTF. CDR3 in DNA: TGTGCCAGCAGCCCCCGAGGGGGCGGTAACTATGGCTACACCTTC.

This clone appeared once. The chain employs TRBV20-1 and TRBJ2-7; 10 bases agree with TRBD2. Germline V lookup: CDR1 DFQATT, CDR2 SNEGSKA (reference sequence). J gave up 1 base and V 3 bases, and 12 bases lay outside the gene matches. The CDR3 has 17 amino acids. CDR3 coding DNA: TGCAGTGCTAGTAGCGGACGAACTAGCGGGATATCCTACGAGCAGTACTTC. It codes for CSASSGRTSGISYEQYF.

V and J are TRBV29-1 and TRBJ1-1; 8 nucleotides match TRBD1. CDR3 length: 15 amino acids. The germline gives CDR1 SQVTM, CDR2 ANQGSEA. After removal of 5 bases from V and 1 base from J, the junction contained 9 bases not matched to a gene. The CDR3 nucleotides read TGCAGCGTTTCCAGGGGGCTTTCGGCGAACACTGAAGCTTTCTTT. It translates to CSVSRGLSANTEAFF.

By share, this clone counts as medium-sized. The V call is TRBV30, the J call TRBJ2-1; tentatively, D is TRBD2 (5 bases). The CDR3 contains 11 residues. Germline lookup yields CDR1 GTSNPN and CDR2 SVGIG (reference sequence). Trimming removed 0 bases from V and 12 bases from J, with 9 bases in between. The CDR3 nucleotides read TGTGCCTGGAGTGTAGGGAGACCGCAGTTCTTC. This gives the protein CAWSVGRPQFF.

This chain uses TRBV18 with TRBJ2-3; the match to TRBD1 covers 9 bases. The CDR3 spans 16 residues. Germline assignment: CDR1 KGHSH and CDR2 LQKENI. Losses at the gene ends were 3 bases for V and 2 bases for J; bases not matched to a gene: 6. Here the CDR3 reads CASSPLGQGYTDTQYF. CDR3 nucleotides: TGTGCCAGCTCACCGCTGGGACAGGGCTACACAGATACGCAGTATTTT.

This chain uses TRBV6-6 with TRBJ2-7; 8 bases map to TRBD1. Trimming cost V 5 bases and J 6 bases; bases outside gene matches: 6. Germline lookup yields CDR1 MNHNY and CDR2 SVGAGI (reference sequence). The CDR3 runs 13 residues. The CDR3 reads CASSRTGQTEQYF. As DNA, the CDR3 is TGTGCCAGCAGTCGGACAGGGCAAACCGAGCAGTACTTC.

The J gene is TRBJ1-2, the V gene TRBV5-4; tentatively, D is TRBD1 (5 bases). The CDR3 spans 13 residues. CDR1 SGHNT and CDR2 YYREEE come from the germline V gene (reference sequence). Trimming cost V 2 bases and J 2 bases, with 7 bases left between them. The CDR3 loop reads CASSFQGNYGYTF. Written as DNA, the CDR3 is TGTGCCAGCAGCTTCCAGGGCAACTATGGCTACACCTTC.

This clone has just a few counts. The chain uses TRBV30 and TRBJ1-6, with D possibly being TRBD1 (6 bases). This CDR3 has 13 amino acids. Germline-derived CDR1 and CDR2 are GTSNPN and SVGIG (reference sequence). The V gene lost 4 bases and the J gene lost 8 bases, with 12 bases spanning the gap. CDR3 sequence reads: CAWKGVWDSPLHF. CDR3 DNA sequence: TGTGCCTGGAAGGGGGTATGGGATTCACCCCTCCACTTT.